A single sample gave rise to the 9 T cell receptor beta chains below, sequenced in a study of blood T cell repertoires in COVID-19 (dated by TCRdb to about 2020). Receptor libraries were prepared by the immunoSEQ multiplex PCR assay. The table comes from immuneACCESS by way of TCRdb, which keeps in-frame sequences with V and J called. Part of the clones is missing from these tables; in studies checked, under half for an unresolved V gene and the rest for unknown reasons. In this sample the table shows 120,000 to 150,000 clones, about 91% of which occur a single time. Around 26% of the sample goes to the ten largest clones. Sequencing used peripheral blood. These receptor sequences come from a human donor in a cohort sampled during active COVID-19.

A note on this clone: An end of the junction does not agree with germline; a read error may underlie this. This chain links TRBV6-1 with TRBJ2-5; 10 positions agree with TRBD1. Germline V lookup: CDR1 MNHNS, CDR2 SASEGT. The CDR3 totals 14 residues. DNA for the CDR3: TGTGCCAGCAATGAACAGGGACAGGGGGAGACCCAGTACTTC. It translates to CASNEQGQGETQYF.

Only a few counts were recorded for this clone. The CDR3 region is CASSRGQGHSPLHF. CDR3 coding DNA: TGTGCCAGCAGTCGGGGACAGGGACATTCACCCCTCCACTTT. The chain has TRBV6-5 and TRBJ1-6, with 9 bases aligning to TRBD1. V lost 5 bases to trimming and J lost 8 bases; unmatched junction nucleotides: 4. This CDR3 is built from 14 residues. Germline V gene lookup returns CDR1 MNHEY and CDR2 SVGAGI.

The chain links TRBV10-3 to TRBJ2-7, with 8 bases fitting TRBD1. V trimming: 10 bases; J trimming: 1 base; junction bases outside the gene matches: 12. The germline V gene encodes CDR1 ENHRY and CDR2 SYGVKD. This CDR3 has 15 amino acids. CDR3 sequence reads: CATARTGGESYEQYF. The DNA for the CDR3 is TGTGCCACCGCCAGAACAGGGGGAGAATCCTACGAGCAGTACTTC.

The chain links TRBV5-1 to TRBJ2-1; TRBD2 aligns across 11 bases. This CDR3 region has 16 residues. Trimming at V came to 4 bases and at J to 6 bases, leaving 9 bases not matched to a gene. Germline-derived CDR1 and CDR2 are SGHRS and YFSETQ. CDR3 DNA sequence: TGCGCCAGCAGCGAATCCGGACTAGCGGGTCGCAATGAGCAGTTCTTC. Protein product: CASSESGLAGRNEQFF.

In nucleotides, the CDR3 is TGTGCCAGCAGTCAACTAGCGGGGGAGGGGGAGACCCAGTACTTC. Its translation: CASSQLAGEGETQYF. This chain joins TRBV6-8 and TRBJ2-5; 11 positions match TRBD2. Germline V lookup: CDR1 MNHGY, CDR2 SAAAGT. V shed 5 bases, J shed 5 bases, and the junction held 7 bases outside the gene matches. The CDR3 covers 15 residues.

V gene TRBV4-1 combines with J gene TRBJ2-6; tentative D call: TRBD2 (5 bases). The CDR3 runs 18 residues. V was trimmed by 2 bases and J by 0 bases, leaving 14 bases between them. Germline V lookup: CDR1 MGHRA, CDR2 YSYEKL. The CDR3 is CASSQPRGFPSGANVLTF. The CDR3 DNA is TGCGCCAGCAGCCAACCCCGCGGGTTCCCCTCTGGGGCCAACGTCCTGACTTTC.

The V gene is TRBV20-1, the J gene TRBJ2-1; no clear D. Trimming pared 3 bases from V and 10 bases from J, leaving 10 bases between. Germline assignment: CDR1 DFQATT and CDR2 SNEGSKA (reference sequence). CDR3 length: 11 amino acids. The CDR3 coding sequence is TGCAGTGCTAGTCCAGCGATAGAGCAGTTCTTC. The encoded protein is CSASPAIEQFF.

This sequence joins TRBV4-3 and TRBJ2-5; 9 bases are shared with TRBD2. CDR3 length equals 16 residues. Germline V gene lookup returns CDR1 LGHNA and CDR2 YSLEER. J lost 3 bases, V lost 1 base, and 6 bases had no gene match. Here the CDR3 DNA reads TGCGCCAGCAGCCAAGCGGGATTAGCGGGGGAAGAGACCCAGTACTTC. Amino acid sequence: CASSQAGLAGEETQYF.

This clone was recorded once. This sequence joins TRBV7-2 and TRBJ2-1; TRBD1 is a possible D gene (5 bases). Per the germline V gene, CDR1 is SGHTA and CDR2 is FQGNSA. V gave up 1 base and J gave up 4 bases, with 11 bases separating them. The CDR3 spans 15 residues. CDR3 residues: CASSLEAQGYNEQFF. The CDR3 region has the DNA TGTGCCAGCAGCTTAGAGGCGCAGGGATACAATGAGCAGTTCTTC.